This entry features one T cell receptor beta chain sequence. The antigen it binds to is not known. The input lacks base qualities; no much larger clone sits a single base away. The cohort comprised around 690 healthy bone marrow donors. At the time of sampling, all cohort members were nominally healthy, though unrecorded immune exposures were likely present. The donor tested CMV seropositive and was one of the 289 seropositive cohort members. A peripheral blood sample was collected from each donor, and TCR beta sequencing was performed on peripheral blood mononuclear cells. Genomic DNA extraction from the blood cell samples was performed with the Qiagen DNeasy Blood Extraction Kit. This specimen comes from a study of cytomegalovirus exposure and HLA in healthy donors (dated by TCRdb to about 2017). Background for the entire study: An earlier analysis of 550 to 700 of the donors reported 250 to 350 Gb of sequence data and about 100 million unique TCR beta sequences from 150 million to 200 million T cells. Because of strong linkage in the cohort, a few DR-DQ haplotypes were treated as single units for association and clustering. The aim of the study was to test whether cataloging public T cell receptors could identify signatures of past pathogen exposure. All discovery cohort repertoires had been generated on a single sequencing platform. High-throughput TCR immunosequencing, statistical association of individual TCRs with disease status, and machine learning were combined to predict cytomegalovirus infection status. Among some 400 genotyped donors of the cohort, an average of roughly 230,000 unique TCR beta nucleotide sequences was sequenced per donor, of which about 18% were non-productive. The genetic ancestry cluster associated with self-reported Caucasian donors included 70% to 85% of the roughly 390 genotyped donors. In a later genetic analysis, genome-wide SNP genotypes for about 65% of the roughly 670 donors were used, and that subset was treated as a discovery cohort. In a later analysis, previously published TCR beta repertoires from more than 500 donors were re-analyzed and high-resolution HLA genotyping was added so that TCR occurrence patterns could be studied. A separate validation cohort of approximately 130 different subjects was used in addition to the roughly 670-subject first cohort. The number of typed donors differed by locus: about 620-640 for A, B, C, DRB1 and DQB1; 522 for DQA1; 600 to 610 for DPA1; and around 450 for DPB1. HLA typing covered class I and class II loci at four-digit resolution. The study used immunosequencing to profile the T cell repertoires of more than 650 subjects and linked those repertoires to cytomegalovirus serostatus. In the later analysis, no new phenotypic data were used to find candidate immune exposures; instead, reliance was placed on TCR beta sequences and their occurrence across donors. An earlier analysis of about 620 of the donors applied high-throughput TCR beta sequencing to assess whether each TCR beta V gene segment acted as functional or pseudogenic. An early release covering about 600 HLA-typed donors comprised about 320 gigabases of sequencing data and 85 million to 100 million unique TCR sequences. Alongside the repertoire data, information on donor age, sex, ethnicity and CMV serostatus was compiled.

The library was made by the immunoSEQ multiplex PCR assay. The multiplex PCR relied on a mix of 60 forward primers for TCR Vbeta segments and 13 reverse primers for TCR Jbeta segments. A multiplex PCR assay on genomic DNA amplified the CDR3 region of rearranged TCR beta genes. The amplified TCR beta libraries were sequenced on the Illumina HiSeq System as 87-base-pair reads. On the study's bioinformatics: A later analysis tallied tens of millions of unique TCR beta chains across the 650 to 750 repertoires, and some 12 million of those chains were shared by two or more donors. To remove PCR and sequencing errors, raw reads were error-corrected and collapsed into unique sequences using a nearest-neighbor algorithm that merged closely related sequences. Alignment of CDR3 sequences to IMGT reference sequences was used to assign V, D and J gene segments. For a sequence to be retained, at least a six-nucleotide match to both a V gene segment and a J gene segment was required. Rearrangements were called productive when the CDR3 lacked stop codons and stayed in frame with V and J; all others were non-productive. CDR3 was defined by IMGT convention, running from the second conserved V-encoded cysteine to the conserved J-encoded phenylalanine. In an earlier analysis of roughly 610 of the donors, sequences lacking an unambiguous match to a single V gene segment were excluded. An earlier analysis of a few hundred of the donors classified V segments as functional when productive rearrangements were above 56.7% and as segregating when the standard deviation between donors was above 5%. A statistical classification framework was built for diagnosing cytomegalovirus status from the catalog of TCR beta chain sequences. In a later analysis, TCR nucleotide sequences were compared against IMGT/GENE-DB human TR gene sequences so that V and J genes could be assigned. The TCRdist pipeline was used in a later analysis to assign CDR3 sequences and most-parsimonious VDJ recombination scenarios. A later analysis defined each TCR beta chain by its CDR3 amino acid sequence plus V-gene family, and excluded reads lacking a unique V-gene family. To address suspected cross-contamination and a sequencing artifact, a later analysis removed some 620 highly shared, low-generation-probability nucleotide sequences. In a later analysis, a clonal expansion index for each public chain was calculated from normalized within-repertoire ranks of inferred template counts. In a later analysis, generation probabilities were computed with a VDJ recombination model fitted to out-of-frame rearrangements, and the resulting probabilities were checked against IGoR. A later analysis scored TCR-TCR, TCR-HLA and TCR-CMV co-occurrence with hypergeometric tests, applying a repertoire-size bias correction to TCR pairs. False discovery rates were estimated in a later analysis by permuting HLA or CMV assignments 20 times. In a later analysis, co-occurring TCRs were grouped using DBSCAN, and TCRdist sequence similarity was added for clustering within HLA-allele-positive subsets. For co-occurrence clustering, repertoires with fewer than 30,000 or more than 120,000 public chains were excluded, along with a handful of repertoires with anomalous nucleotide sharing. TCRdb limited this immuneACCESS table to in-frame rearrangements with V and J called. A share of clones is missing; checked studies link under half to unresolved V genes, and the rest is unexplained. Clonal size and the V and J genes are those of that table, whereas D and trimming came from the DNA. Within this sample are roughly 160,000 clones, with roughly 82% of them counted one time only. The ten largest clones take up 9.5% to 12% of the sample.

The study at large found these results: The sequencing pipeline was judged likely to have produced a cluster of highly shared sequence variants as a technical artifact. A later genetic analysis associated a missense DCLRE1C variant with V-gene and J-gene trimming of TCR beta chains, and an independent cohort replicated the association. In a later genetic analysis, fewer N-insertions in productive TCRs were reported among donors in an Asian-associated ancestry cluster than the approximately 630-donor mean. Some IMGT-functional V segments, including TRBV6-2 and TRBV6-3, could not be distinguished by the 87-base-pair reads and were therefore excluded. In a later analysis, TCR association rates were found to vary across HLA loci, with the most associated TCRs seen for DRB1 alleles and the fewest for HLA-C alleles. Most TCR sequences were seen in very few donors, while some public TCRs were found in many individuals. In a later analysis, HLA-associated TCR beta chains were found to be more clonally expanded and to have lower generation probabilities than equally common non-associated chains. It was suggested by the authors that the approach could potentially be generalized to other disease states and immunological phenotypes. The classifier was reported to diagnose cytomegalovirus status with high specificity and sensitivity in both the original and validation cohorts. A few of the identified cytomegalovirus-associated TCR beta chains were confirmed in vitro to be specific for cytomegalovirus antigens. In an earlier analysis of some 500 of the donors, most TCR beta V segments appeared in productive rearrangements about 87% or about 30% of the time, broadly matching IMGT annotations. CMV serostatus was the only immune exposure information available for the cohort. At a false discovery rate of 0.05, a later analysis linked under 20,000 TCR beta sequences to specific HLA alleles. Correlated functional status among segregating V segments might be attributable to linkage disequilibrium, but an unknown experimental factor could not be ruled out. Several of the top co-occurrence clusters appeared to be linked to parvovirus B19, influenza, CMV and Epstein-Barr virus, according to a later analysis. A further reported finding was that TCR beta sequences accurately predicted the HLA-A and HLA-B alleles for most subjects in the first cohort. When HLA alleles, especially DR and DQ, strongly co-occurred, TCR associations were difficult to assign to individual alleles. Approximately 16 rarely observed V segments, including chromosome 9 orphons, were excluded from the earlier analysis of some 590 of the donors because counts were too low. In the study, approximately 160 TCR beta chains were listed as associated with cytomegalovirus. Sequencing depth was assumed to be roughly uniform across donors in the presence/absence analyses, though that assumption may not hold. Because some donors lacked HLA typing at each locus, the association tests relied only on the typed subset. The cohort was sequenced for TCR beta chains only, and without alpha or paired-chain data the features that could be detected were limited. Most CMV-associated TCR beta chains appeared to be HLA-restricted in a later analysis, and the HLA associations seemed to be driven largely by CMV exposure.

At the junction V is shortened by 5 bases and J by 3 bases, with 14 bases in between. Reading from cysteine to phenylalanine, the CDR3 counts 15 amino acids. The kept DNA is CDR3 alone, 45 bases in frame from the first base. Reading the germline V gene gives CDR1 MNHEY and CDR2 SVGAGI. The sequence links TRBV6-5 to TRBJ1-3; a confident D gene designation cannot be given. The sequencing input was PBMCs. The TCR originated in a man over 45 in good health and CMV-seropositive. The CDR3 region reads CASSRVPESGNTIYF. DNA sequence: TGTGCCAGCAGTCGGGTCCCGGAGAGTGGAAACACCATATATTTT.